These 8 T cell receptor beta chains originate from one sample sequenced in a study of cytomegalovirus exposure and HLA in healthy donors. Both 60 Vbeta primers and 13 Jbeta primers went into the PCR. The assay was immunoSEQ multiplex PCR, and TCRdb's table has in-frame clones only and misses some. Of roughly 110,000 clones in the sample, approximately 79% were seen once. Sequenced input: PBMCs. The receptors shown here come from a woman between 40 and 55 years old in good health and CMV-seropositive.

This clone was counted a few times. The chain links TRBV5-1 to TRBJ2-1; 8 nucleotides match TRBD1. The CDR3 covers 14 residues. Germline V CDR1 and CDR2: SGHRS, YFSETQ. Losses at the gene ends were 2 bases for V and 7 bases for J; bases not matched to a gene: 5. DNA of the CDR3: TGCGCCAGCAGCTTAGGGACAGGATCTAATGAGCAGTTCTTC. Translating gives CASSLGTGSNEQFF.

The chain has TRBV10-3 and TRBJ2-7; 10 bases are a match to TRBD2. The CDR3 is 15 amino acids. Germline assignment: CDR1 ENHRY and CDR2 SYGVKD. Unmatched junction bases numbered 5, after V lost 3 bases and J lost 3 bases. CDR3 coding DNA: TGTGCCATCAGTGATGGATTAGCGGGGGGCTACGAGCAGTACTTC. Residues: CAISDGLAGGYEQYF.

This clone was recorded once. The V and J genes are TRBV19 and TRBJ2-2; TRBD1 agrees at 8 bases. The germline CDR1 and CDR2 sequences are LNHDA and SQIVND (reference sequence). V lost 7 bases to trimming and J lost 1 base; unmatched junction nucleotides: 5. CDR3 size: 15 residues. The CDR3: CASNPGTGNTGELFF. CDR3 coding DNA: TGTGCCAGTAACCCCGGGACAGGGAACACCGGGGAGCTGTTTTTT.

The chain joins TRBV27 to TRBJ1-2; TRBD1 might be the D (5 bases). Trimming took 4 bases from V and 0 from J, leaving 9 bases between them. The germline CDR1 and CDR2 sequences are MNHEY and SMNVEV (reference sequence). The length of the CDR3 is 14 residues. The CDR3 region is CASSYGGSNYGYTF. The CDR3 nucleotides are TGTGCCAGCAGTTATGGGGGGTCTAACTATGGCTACACCTTC.

The chain links TRBV5-4 to TRBJ1-4; D not certain. The CDR3 contains 14 residues. V was shortened by 4 bases and J by 7 bases, with 14 bases between the two germline ends. Germline V gene sequence: CDR1 SGHNT, CDR2 YYREEE (reference sequence). The CDR3 here is CASSLGSASEKLFF. The CDR3, as DNA: TGTGCCAGCAGCCTCGGGAGCGCCAGTGAAAAACTGTTTTTT.

V gene TRBV5-1 combines with J gene TRBJ2-7, with a possible D match to TRBD1 (6 bases). Trimming shortened V by 4 bases and J by 6 bases, and 17 bases separated the two germline ends. This CDR3 spans 14 amino acids. Germline V gene lookup returns CDR1 SGHRS and CDR2 YFSETQ. The CDR3 DNA reads as TGCGCCAGCAGCCCCAGGATGGGGGCCGGCGAGCAGTACTTC. It yields the protein CASSPRMGAGEQYF.

J is TRBJ2-5 and V is TRBV5-1, with D tentatively TRBD2 (5 bases). Germline CDR1 SGHRS, CDR2 YFSETQ. V shed 0 bases and J shed 4 bases, with 16 bases lying between them. This CDR3 is built from 16 residues. The CDR3 sequence is CASSLGGVEGPETQYF. CDR3 nucleotide sequence: TGCGCCAGCAGCTTGGGGGGTGTTGAGGGTCCAGAGACCCAGTACTTC.

V is TRBV5-6 and J is TRBJ1-4; tentative D call: TRBD1 (6 bases). Germline V gene lookup returns CDR1 SGHDT and CDR2 YYEEEE. The CDR3 runs 15 residues. The V end lost 4 bases, the J end lost 0 bases, and 10 bases lay between the germline ends. The CDR3, as DNA: TGTGCCAGCAGCCCGACAGGATCAACTAATGAAAAACTGTTTTTT. Amino acids: CASSPTGSTNEKLFF.